These T cell receptor beta chains were read from a single sample in a study of blood T cell repertoires in COVID-19. Repertoires were generated with immunoSEQ multiplex PCR, while TCRdb's copy carries only in-frame clones and drops some. The table lists 250,000 to 350,000 clones, more than 80% of them singletons, with approximately 6.5% in the top ten. The specimen was peripheral blood. The receptor set was obtained from a woman between 45 and 65 years old with COVID-19, enrolled during active disease. Each CDR3 is given without its conserved first and last residue. D genes are given only for firm matches.

V gene	J gene	D gene	CDR3 protein
TRBV18	TRBJ1-1	NA	ATKSDRQPMNTEAF
TRBV14	TRBJ2-1	NA	ASSQRGLALYNEQF
TRBV19	TRBJ1-2	NA	ASSALSMEGEEGYGYT
TRBV10-3	TRBJ1-2	TRBD1	AISGGQGRIDYGYT
TRBV4-3	TRBJ2-3	NA	ASSQDPMRGDTQY
TRBV25-1	TRBJ1-1	NA	ASSETDLNTEAF
TRBV7-9	TRBJ2-5	TRBD1	ASTHGQGIGTQY
TRBV7-2	TRBJ1-1	NA	ASSFGRNTEAF
TRBV5-1	TRBJ2-1	NA	ASSLAAGFGDEQF
TRBV3-1/TRBV3-2	TRBJ2-7	TRBD1	ASSQQGVSYEQY
TRBV6-2/TRBV6-3	TRBJ2-2	TRBD2	ASSYSGPLAGVPGELF
TRBV11-2	TRBJ1-4	NA	ASSPMNRANEKLF
TRBV27	TRBJ2-1	NA	ASSPLLGRGYNEQF
TRBV25-1	TRBJ2-4	NA	ASSDSGAKNIQY
TRBV18	TRBJ1-2	NA	ASSPGGGREYGYT
TRBV6-5	TRBJ2-4	TRBD2	ASSYSASGSAVIQY
TRBV7-2	TRBJ1-1	NA	ASSPHSMNTEAF
TRBV3-1/TRBV3-2	TRBJ2-6	TRBD1	ASSYGTGAGANVLT
TRBV4-1	TRBJ2-1	TRBD2	ASSQGTSGINNEQF
TRBV7-9	TRBJ2-1	TRBD2	ASSEGLADNNEQF
TRBV2	TRBJ2-1	NA	ASSEGQGLLDEQF
TRBV30	TRBJ1-1	NA	AWKQGVYAEAF
TRBV3-1/TRBV3-2	TRBJ1-4	TRBD1	ASSQVRGLVEKLF
TRBV9	TRBJ1-1	NA	ASSVLPGHKNTEAF
TRBV18	TRBJ2-5	TRBD2	ASSPRAVAGNLETQY
TRBV24-1	TRBJ2-1	NA	ATSPGYGIDEQF
TRBV7-9	TRBJ2-5	TRBD1	ASSSTGVRETQY
TRBV29-1	TRBJ2-1	TRBD2	SVAGTSDNEQF
TRBV29-1	TRBJ1-6	TRBD1	SVSQGAHNSPLH
TRBV7-9	TRBJ2-1	TRBD1	ASSLTGDNEQF
TRBV4-1	TRBJ2-7	TRBD2	ASSQVGLAGDEQY
TRBV4-1	TRBJ2-2	TRBD2	ASSQVASGMAGELF
TRBV10-2	TRBJ1-1	TRBD1	ASWGQPDTEAF
TRBV30	TRBJ2-3	TRBD2	AYRGADTQY
TRBV7-6	TRBJ2-3	TRBD2	ASSPWRTSISTDTQY
TRBV2	TRBJ2-3	TRBD2	ASRLTSGILTDTQY
TRBV14	TRBJ1-2	TRBD1	ASRQGPNWGYT
TRBV6-6	TRBJ2-2	TRBD2	AGWEGTANTGELF
TRBV20-1	TRBJ2-2	NA	SASERAVGELF
TRBV4-3	TRBJ2-2	TRBD1	ASSQGVGTGNTGELF
TRBV5-6	TRBJ2-7	NA	ASSFQPDSYEQY
TRBV2	TRBJ1-5	TRBD1	ASSDQLLGQGNQPQH
TRBV9	TRBJ2-3	TRBD2	ASSPRRGGLAEATQY
TRBV9	TRBJ2-1	NA	ASSVAGYSEQF
TRBV6-5	TRBJ2-1	TRBD2	ASGLAGNNEQF
TRBV11-3	TRBJ2-1	TRBD2	ASSLKGLAGGPGNEQF
TRBV19	TRBJ2-3	TRBD2	ASSIRGLANPDTQY
TRBV3-1/TRBV3-2	TRBJ2-4	NA	ASSQEYPASSAKNIQY